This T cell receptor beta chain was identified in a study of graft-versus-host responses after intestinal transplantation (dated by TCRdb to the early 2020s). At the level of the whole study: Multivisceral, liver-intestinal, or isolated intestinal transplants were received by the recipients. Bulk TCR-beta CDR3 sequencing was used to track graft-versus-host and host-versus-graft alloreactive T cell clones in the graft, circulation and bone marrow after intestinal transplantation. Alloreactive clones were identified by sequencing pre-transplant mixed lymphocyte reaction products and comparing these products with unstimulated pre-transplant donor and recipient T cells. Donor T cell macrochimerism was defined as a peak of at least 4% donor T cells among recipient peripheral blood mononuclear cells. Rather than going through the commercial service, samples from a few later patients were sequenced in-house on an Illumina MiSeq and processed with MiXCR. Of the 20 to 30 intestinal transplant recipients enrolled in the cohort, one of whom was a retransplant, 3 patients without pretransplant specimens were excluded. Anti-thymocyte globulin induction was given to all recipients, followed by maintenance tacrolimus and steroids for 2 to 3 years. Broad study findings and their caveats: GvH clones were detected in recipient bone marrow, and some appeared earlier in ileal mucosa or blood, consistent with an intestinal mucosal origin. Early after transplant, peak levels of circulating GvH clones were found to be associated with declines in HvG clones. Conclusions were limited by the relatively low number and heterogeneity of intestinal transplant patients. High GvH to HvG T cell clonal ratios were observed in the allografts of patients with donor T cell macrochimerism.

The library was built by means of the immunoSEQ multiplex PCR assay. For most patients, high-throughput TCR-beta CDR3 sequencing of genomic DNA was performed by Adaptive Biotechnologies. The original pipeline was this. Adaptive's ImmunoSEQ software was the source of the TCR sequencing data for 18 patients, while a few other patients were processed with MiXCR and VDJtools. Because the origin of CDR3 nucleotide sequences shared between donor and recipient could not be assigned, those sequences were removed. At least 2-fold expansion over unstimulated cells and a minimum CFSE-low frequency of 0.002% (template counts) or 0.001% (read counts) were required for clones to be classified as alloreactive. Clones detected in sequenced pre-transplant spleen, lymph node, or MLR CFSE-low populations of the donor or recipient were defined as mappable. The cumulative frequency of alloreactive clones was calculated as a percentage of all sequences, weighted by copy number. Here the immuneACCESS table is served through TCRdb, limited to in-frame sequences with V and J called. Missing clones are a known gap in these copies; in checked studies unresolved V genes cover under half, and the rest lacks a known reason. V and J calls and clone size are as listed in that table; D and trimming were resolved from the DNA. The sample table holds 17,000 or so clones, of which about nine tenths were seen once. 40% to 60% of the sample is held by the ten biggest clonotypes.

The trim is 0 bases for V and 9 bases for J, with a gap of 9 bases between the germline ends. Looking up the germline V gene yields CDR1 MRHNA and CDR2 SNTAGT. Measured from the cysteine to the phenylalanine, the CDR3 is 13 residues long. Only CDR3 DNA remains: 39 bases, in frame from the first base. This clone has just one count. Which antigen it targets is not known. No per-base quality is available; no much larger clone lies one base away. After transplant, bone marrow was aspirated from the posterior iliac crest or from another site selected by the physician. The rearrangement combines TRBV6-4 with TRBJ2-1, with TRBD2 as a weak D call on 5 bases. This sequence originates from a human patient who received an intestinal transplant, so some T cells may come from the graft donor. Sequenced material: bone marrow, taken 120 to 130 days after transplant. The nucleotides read TGTGCCAGCAGTGACTCCGGGATTACTGAGCAGTTCTTC. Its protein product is CASSDSGITEQFF.